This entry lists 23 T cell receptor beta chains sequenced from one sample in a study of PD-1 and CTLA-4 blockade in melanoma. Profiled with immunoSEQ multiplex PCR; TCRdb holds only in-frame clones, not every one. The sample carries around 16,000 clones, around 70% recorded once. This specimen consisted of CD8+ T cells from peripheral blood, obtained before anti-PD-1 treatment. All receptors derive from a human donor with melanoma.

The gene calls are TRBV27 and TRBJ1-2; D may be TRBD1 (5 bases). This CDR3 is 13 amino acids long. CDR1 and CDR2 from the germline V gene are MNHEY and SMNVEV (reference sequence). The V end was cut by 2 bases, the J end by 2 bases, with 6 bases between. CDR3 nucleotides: TGTGCCAGCAGTTTAGGGGGGAACTATGGCTACACCTTC. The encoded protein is CASSLGGNYGYTF.

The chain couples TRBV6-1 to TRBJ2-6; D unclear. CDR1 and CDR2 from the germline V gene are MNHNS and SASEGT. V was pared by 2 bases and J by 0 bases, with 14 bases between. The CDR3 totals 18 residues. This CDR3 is CASSETLGEASGANVLTF. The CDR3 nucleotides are TGTGCCAGCAGTGAAACTCTAGGCGAGGCCTCTGGGGCCAACGTCCTGACTTTC.

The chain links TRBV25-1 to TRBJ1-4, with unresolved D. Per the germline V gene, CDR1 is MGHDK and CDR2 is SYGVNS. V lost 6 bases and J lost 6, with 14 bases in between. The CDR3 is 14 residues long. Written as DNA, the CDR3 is TGTGCCAGCAGCCAATGGAGGGAAGATGAAAAACTGTTTTTT. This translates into CASSQWREDEKLFF.

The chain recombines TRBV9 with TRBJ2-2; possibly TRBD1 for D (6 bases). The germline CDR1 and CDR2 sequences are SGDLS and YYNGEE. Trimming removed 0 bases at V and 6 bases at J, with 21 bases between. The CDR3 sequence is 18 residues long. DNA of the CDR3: TGTGCCAGCAGCGTAGTAGTAGGACAAACAGGGTTGGCCGGGGAGCTGTTTTTT. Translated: CASSVVVGQTGLAGELFF.

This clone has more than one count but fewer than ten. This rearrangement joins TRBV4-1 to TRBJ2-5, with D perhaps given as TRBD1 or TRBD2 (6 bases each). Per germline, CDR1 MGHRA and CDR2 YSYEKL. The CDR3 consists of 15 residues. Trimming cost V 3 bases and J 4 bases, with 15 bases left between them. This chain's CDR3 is CASSQIRGAGETQYF. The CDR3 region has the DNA TGCGCCAGCAGCCAGATAAGGGGGGCCGGAGAGACCCAGTACTTC.

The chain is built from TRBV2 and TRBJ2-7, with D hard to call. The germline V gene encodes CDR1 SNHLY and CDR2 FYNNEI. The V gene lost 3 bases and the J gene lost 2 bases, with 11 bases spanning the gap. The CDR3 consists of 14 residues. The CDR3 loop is CASSEFAGTYEQYF. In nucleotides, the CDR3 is TGTGCCAGCAGTGAGTTTGCAGGAACCTACGAGCAGTACTTC. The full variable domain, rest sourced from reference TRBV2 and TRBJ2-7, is EPEVTQTPSHQVTQMGQEVILRCVPISNHLYFYWYRQILGQKVEFLVSFYNNEISEKSEIFDDQFSVERPDGSNFTLKIRSTKLEDSAMYFCASSEFAGTYEQYFGPGTRLTVT.

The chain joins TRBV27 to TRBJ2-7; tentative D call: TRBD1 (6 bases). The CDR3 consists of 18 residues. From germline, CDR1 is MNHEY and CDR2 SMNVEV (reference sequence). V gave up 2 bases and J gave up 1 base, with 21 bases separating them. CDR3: CASSLGDKVPYGSYEQYF. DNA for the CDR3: TGTGCCAGCAGTTTAGGGGACAAAGTTCCCTATGGGTCCTACGAGCAGTACTTC.

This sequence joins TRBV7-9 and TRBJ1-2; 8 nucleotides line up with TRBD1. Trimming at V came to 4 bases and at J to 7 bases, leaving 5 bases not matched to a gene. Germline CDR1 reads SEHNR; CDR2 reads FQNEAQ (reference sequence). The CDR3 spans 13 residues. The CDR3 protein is CASSSPGGTGYTF. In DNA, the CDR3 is TGTGCCAGCAGCTCTCCAGGGGGCACTGGCTACACCTTC.

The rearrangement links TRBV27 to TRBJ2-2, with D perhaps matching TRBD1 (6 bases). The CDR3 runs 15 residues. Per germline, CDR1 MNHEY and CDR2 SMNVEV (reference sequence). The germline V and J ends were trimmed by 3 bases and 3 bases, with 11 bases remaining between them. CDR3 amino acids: CASSLQGQDTGELFF. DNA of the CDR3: TGTGCCAGCAGTTTGCAGGGGCAGGACACCGGGGAGCTGTTTTTT.

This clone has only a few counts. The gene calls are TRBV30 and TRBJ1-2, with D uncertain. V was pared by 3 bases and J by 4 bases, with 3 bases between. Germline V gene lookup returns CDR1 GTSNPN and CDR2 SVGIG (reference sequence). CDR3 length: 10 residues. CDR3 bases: TGTGCCTGGAGACGCTATGGCTACACCTTC. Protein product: CAWRRYGYTF.

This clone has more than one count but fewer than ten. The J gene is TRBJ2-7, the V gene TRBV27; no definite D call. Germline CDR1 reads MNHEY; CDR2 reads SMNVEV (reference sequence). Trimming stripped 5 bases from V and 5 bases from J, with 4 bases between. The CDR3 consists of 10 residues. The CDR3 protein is CASSNHEQYF. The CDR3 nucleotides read TGTGCCAGCAGTAACCACGAGCAGTACTTC.

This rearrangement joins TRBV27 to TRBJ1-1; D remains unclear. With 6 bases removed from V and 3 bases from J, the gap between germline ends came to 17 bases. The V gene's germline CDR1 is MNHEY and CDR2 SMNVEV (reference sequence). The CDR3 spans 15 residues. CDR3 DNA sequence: TGTGCCAGCAGATCCGGCGTCCTGGGATACACTGAAGCTTTCTTT. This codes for CASRSGVLGYTEAFF.

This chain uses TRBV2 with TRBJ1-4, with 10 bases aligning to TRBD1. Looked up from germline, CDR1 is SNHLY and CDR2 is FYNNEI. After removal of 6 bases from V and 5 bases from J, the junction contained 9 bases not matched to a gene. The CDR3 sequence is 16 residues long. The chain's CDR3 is CASRDTGTGENEKLFF. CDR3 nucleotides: TGTGCCAGCAGGGATACCGGGACAGGGGAAAATGAAAAACTGTTTTTT.

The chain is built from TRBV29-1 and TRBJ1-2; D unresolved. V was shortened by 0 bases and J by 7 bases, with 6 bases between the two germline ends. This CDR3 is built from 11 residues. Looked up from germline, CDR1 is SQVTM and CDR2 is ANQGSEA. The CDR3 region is CSVEDLSGYTF. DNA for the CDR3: TGCAGCGTTGAAGATCTCTCTGGCTACACCTTC.

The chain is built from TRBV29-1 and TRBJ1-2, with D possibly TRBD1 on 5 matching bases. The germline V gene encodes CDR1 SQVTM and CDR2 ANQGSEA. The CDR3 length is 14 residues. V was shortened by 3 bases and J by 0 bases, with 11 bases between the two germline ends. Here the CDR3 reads CSVETAETNYGYTF. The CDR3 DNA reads TGCAGCGTTGAGACAGCGGAAACTAACTATGGCTACACCTTC.

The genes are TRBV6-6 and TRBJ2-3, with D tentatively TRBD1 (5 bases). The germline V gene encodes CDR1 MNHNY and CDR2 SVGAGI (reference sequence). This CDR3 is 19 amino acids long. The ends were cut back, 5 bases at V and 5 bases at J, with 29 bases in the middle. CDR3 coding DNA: TGTGCCAGCAGTCTAGGGGCCCTTTGGGCTCCTACACCCCTAGATACGCAGTATTTT. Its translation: CASSLGALWAPTPLDTQYF.

In nucleotides, the CDR3 is TGTGCCAGCAGCTCACAGGGGGTCTACCACTATGGCTACACCTTC. Encoded protein: CASSSQGVYHYGYTF. The chain couples TRBV27 to TRBJ1-2; 8 bases align to TRBD1. Germline values: CDR1 MNHEY, CDR2 SMNVEV (reference sequence). The CDR3 is 15 residues long. Unmatched junction bases numbered 9, after V lost 6 bases and J lost 3 bases.

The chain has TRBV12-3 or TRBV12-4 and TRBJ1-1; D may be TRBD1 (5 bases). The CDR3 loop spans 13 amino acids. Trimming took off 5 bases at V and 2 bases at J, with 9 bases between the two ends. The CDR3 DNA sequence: TGTGCCAGCAGTATGGGGCCTAACACTGAAGCTTTCTTT. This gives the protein CASSMGPNTEAFF.

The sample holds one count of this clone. The CDR3 is CASSQDLVGAYEQYF. The DNA of the CDR3 is TGCGCCAGCAGCCAAGATCTAGTTGGAGCCTACGAGCAGTACTTC. The V gene is TRBV4-1, the J gene TRBJ2-7; unclear D gene. This CDR3 spans 15 amino acids. V was trimmed by 0 bases and J by 2 bases, leaving 11 bases between them. From germline, CDR1 is MGHRA and CDR2 YSYEKL.

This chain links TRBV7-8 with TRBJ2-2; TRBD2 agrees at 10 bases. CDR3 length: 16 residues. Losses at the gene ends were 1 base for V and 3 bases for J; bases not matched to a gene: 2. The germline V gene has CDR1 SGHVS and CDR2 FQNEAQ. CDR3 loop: CASSLGAGGHTGELFF. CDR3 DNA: TGTGCCAGCAGCTTAGGAGCGGGAGGGCACACCGGGGAGCTGTTTTTT.

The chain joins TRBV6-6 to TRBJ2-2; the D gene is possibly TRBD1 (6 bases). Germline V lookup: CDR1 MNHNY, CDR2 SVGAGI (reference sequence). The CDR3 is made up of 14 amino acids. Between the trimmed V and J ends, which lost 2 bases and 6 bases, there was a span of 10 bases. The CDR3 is CASSYGTISGELFF. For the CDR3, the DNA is TGTGCCAGCAGTTACGGGACAATATCCGGGGAGCTGTTTTTT.

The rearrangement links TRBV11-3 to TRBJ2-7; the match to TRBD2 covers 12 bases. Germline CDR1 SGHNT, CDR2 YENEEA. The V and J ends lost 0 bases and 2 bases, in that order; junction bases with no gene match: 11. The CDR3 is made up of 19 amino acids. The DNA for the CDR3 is TGTGCCAGCAGCTTAGAATTAAGGACTAGCGGGACCAGCCCCTACGAGCAGTACTTC. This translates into CASSLELRTSGTSPYEQYF.

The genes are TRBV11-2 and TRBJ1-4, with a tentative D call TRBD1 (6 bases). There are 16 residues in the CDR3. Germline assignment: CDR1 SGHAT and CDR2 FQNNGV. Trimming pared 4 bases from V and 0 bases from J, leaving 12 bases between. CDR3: CASSWGHFATNEKLFF. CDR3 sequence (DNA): TGTGCCAGCAGCTGGGGACACTTTGCAACTAATGAAAAACTGTTTTTT.